The clone carrying this T cell receptor (beta chain) has more than one count but fewer than ten. Its antigen is unknown. This sample was included in a study of beta chain features in type 1 diabetes. Across the whole study: All of the samples together had around 110,000,000 sorted cells examined.

Study-wide results and limits: Naive, central memory and Treg TCRB repertoires seemed to resemble each other more closely in patients than they did in healthy donors. In these data, an HLA type influence on TCRB rearrangement remained unresolved. For Type 1 diabetes patients, all four CD4+ subsets carried TCRB CDR3s that were moderately but significantly shorter.

Expressed TCRB transcripts were sequenced because the isolated RNA had all been reverse transcribed beforehand. TCRdb's copy holds only in-frame clones and misses some; the assay was immunoSEQ multiplex PCR. The data show 350,000 to 400,000 clones, more than 12% seen once. This CDR3 contains 13 residues. The germline CDR1 and CDR2 sequences are GTSNPN and SVGIG (reference sequence). The ends lost 3 bases at V and 10 bases at J; junction bases unmatched: 9. Sequencing used naive CD4+ T cells from blood. The TCR was taken from a woman younger than 35 in good health. This chain uses TRBV30 with TRBJ1-1; 9 bases line up with TRBD1. CDR3 DNA sequence: TGTGCCTGGAGCAGACAGGGGGTCGCTCGAGCTTTCTTT. It is translated as CAWSRQGVARAFF.